This TCR beta chain was recorded in a study of blood T cell repertoires in COVID-19. Overall study context: Spain, Italy and the United States supplied samples that represented acute and convalescent COVID-19.

Using immunoSEQ multiplex PCR, the repertoire was profiled, and TCRdb retains in-frame clones only, with some absent. The sample shows 45,000 to 60,000 clones, around 89% of them seen only once. Germline V CDR1 and CDR2: SGHRS, YFSETQ. This CDR3 is 16 amino acids long. V shed 0 bases, J shed 2 bases, and the junction held 4 bases outside the gene matches. This clone showed up just once. The V and J genes are TRBV5-1 and TRBJ2-5; 10 bases align to TRBD2. The sample taken for sequencing was peripheral blood. This TCR was sampled from a human donor in a cohort sampled during active COVID-19. In DNA form, the CDR3 reads TGCGCCAGCAGCTTGGTTCTAGCGGGGGCGCAAGAGACCCAGTACTTC. Translating gives CASSLVLAGAQETQYF.